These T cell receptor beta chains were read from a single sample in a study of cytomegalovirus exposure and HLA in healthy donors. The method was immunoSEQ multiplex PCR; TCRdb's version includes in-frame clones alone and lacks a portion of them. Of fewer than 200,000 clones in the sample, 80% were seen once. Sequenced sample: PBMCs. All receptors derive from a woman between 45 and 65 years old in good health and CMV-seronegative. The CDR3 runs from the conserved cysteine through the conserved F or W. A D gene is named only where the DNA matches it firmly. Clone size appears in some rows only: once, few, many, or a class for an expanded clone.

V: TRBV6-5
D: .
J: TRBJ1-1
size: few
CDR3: CASSYSGGTEAFF
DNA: TGTGCCAGCAGTTATTCCGGAGGCACTGAAGCTTTCTTT

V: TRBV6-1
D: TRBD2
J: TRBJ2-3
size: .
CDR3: CASSELAGESTDTQYF
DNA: TGTGCCAGCAGTGAACTAGCGGGAGAAAGCACAGATACGCAGTATTTT

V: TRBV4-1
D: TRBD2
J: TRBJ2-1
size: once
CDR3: CASTMGAVAGGRNEQFF
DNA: TGCGCCAGCACAATGGGGGCTGTAGCGGGAGGCCGCAATGAGCAGTTCTTC

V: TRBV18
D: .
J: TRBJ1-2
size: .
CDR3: CASSPKRDLGYGYTF
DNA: TGTGCCAGCTCACCAAAGCGGGACTTGGGGTATGGCTACACCTTC

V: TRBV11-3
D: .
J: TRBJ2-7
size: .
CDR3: CASSPSPSHEQYF
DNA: TGTGCCAGCAGCCCCAGTCCCTCCCACGAGCAGTACTTC

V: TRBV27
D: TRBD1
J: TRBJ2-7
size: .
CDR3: CASSVQGIEQYF
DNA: TGTGCCAGCAGTGTACAGGGGATCGAGCAGTACTTC

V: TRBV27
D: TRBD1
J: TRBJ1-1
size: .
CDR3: CASSFSGGTEAFF
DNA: TGTGCCAGCAGTTTTTCAGGGGGCACTGAAGCTTTCTTT

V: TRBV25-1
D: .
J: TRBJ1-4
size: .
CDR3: CASSEFTTNEKLFF
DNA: TGTGCCAGCAGTGAATTTACAACTAATGAAAAACTGTTTTTT

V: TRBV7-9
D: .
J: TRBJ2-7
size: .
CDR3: CASSSSWQVAYEQYF
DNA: TGTGCCAGCAGCTCCTCCTGGCAGGTAGCCTACGAGCAGTACTTC

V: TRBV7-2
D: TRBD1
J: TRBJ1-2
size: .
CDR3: CASTLDRGYGYTF
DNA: TGTGCCAGCACCTTAGACAGGGGATATGGCTACACCTTC

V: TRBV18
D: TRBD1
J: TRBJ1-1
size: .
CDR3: CASSPGQGNTEAFF
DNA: TGTGCCAGCTCACCGGGACAGGGGAACACTGAAGCTTTCTTT

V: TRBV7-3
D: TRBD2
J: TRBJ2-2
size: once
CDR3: CASSLLAGGPGTGELFF
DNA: TGTGCCAGCAGCTTACTAGCGGGAGGGCCCGGAACCGGGGAGCTGTTTTTT

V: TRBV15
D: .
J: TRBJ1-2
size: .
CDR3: CATSRGLTGGGSLYGYTF
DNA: TGTGCCACCAGCAGAGGACTGACAGGCGGTGGTTCCTTGTATGGCTACACCTTC

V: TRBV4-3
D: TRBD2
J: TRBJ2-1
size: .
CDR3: CASSQDLDSGAYNEQFF
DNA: TGCGCCAGCAGCCAAGATCTGGATAGCGGGGCTTACAATGAGCAGTTCTTC

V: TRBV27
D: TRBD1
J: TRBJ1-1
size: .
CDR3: CASSYPGQGANEAFF
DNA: TGTGCCAGCAGTTACCCCGGACAGGGGGCTAATGAAGCTTTCTTT